This is a list of T cell receptor beta chains from one sample in a study of T cell responses to AZD1222 COVID-19 vaccine. The data were produced by immunoSEQ multiplex PCR, yet TCRdb's version contains in-frame clones alone and is incomplete. This sample has 110,000 to 150,000 clones, with about 90% found just once. The material sequenced was peripheral blood, taken on day 0 of AZD1222 vaccination. The source is an adult in good health. CDR3s include the opening cysteine and the closing phenylalanine or tryptophan. D genes are given only for firm matches. A row's size may be missing; if present it is once, few, many or a size class.

j_call clone_size v_call d_call cdr3_nt cdr3_aa
TRBJ2-2 NA TRBV7-3 TRBD2 TGTGCCAGCAGCTTAACCGGGAGGGAGCGGGAGGAGGGCACCGGGGAGCTGTTTTTT CASSLTGREREEGTGELFF
TRBJ2-3 NA TRBV7-3 NA TGTGCCAGCAGCCCCCTGGGCGGGAGCACAGATACGCAGTATTTT CASSPLGGSTDTQYF
TRBJ1-3 NA TRBV6-5 NA TGTGCCAGCACCCCAGGGCCTTGGGTTGGAAACACCATATATTTT CASTPGPWVGNTIYF
TRBJ2-5 NA TRBV3-1/TRBV3-2 NA TGTGCCAGCAGCCAAGGGGAGACCCAGTACTTC CASSQGETQYF
TRBJ2-7 few TRBV4-2 TRBD2 TGTGCCAGCAGCCAGACTAGCGGGATGGGACGGCAGTACTTC CASSQTSGMGRQYF
TRBJ1-2 NA TRBV14 NA TGTGCCAGCAGCCAAGATCGCAGGGGCGGCTACACCTTC CASSQDRRGGYTF
TRBJ1-1 NA TRBV3-1/TRBV3-2 NA TGTGCCAGCAGCCAAGGGGGGGACACTGAAGCTTTCTTT CASSQGGDTEAFF
TRBJ1-1 once TRBV11-2 NA TGTGCCAGCAGCTTAGTCTTTGAAGCTTTCTTT CASSLVFEAFF
TRBJ2-1 NA TRBV14 TRBD2 TGTGCCAGCAGCCGCTGGAGGGAGGGCCGAGAGCAGTTCTTC CASSRWREGREQFF
TRBJ1-3 NA TRBV5-8 NA TGTGCCAGCAGCTTGGACGGCGGCTCTGGAAACACCATATATTTT CASSLDGGSGNTIYF
TRBJ2-4 NA TRBV4-1 NA TGCGCCAGCAGCCAAGTCCCCCAGCCTAAAAACATTCAGTACTTC CASSQVPQPKNIQYF
TRBJ2-3 NA TRBV9 TRBD2 TGTGCCAGCAGCGTAGCTGATGGGGGACTAGCTGGGAATCCGCAGTATTTT CASSVADGGLAGNPQYF
TRBJ1-4 once TRBV30 NA TGTGCCTGGAGTGCCCCGGACAAGGGATATGAAAAACTGTTTTTT CAWSAPDKGYEKLFF
TRBJ2-7 once TRBV7-2 NA TGTGCCAGCAGCTTAGCGGGCGGGCCTGGCTCCTACGAGCAGTACTTC CASSLAGGPGSYEQYF
TRBJ1-1 once TRBV6-5 NA TGTGCCAGCAGTTACTCGCCCGGGGACACTGAAGCTTTCTTT CASSYSPGDTEAFF
TRBJ2-5 NA TRBV5-1 NA TGCGCCAGCAGCGTCCGGGGGAGACGAGAAGAGACCCAGTACTTC CASSVRGRREETQYF
TRBJ2-7 NA TRBV9 NA TGTGCCAGCAGCGTAGGACAGGACGGAGGGAGGCAGTACTTC CASSVGQDGGRQYF
TRBJ1-1 NA TRBV28 NA TGTGCCAGCAGTTTAGAAGTTCCGCAAGGGGCCAACACTGAAGCTTTCTTT CASSLEVPQGANTEAFF
TRBJ2-7 NA TRBV5-4 TRBD1 TGTGCCAGCAGCTTGCAGACAGGGGCATCCGAGCAGTACTTC CASSLQTGASEQYF
TRBJ2-2 NA TRBV3-1/TRBV3-2 TRBD2 TGTGCCAGCAGCCAACTAGCGGGAGGGGCTACCGGGGAGCTGTTTTTT CASSQLAGGATGELFF
TRBJ2-3 NA TRBV18 NA TGTGCCAGCTCACCACCGACGGCCACAGATACGCAGTATTTT CASSPPTATDTQYF
TRBJ1-5 NA TRBV5-1 NA TGCGCCAGCAGCTTGGAACCGTCCGGGGTTCTGCCCCAGCATTTT CASSLEPSGVLPQHF
TRBJ1-3 NA TRBV7-2 NA TGTGCCAGCAGTTTAGGACCTACGTCTGGAAACACCATATATTTT CASSLGPTSGNTIYF
TRBJ1-6 once TRBV5-1 TRBD1 TGCGCCAGCAGCGGACAGGGGCATAATTCACCCCTCCACTTT CASSGQGHNSPLHF
TRBJ1-5 NA TRBV19 NA TGTGCCAGTGCCCGAGTTCCGGGTCTCAATCAGCCCCAGCATTTT CASARVPGLNQPQHF
TRBJ2-3 NA TRBV30 TRBD2 TGTGCCTGGAGTCCCGAGACTAGCAGGCGGAGTACGCAGTATTTT CAWSPETSRRSTQYF
TRBJ2-7 NA TRBV29-1 NA TGCAGCGTTGACCCGGGTACCTACGAGCAGTACTTC CSVDPGTYEQYF
TRBJ2-3 NA TRBV2 TRBD2 TGTGCCAGCAGTCGACTAGCGGGAGGCCAATCAGATACGCAGTATTTT CASSRLAGGQSDTQYF
TRBJ2-1 NA TRBV5-4 NA TGTGCCAGCAGCTTGCCTCCTGTGGCTAGCCGAAATGAGCAGTTCTTC CASSLPPVASRNEQFF